Below, one T cell receptor beta chain is given with its context. Its antigen remains unidentified. This entry is derived from a study of shared clonotypes between healthy human individuals. Findings of the study overall: Investigators expected sequencing depth to affect clonotype sharing among donors. Some clonotypes were shared by all four sorted-subset donors, while others were not shared. The non-shared ones had lower generation probabilities than the shared ones.

Profiled with immunoSEQ multiplex PCR; TCRdb holds only in-frame clones, not every one. The sample carries about 1 million clones, approximately 72% recorded once. There are 14 residues in the CDR3. Between the trimmed V and J ends, which lost 5 bases and 0 bases, there was a span of 9 bases. The germline gives CDR1 MNHNY, CDR2 SVGAGI (reference sequence). This sequence was found in a man aged 18 to 29 in good health. Material: memory CD4+ T cells sorted from blood. Stated subset: CD45RA-negative fraction. This chain uses TRBV6-6 with TRBJ2-3; D uncertain. The CDR3 spells CASSRPSSTDTQYF. The CDR3 bases are TGTGCCAGCAGTCGACCGTCTAGCACAGATACGCAGTATTTT.